What follows are 24 T cell receptor beta chains derived from one specimen sequenced in a study of cytomegalovirus exposure and HLA in healthy donors. Clones were sequenced by immunoSEQ multiplex PCR, and TCRdb holds only the in-frame ones, with some missing. The sample holds 150,000 to 200,000 clones, around 82% seen once. The sequenced material came from PBMCs. The origin of the receptors is a man aged 25 to 45 in good health and CMV-seropositive.

This chain uses TRBV5-1 with TRBJ2-7; TRBD2 matches at 7 bases. After removal of 4 bases from V and 6 bases from J, the junction contained 10 bases not matched to a gene. The CDR3 is 14 amino acids. Germline V CDR1 and CDR2: SGHRS, YFSETQ. CDR3 amino acids: CASSAGDYGGEQYF. DNA of the CDR3: TGCGCCAGCAGCGCTGGGGACTACGGAGGCGAGCAGTACTTC. Looking up the rest from reference TRBV5-1 and TRBJ2-7 gives the full variable domain: KAGVTQTPRYLIKTRGQQVTLSCSPISGHRSVSWYQQTPGQGLQFLFEYFSETQRNKGNFPGRFSGRQFSNSRSEMNVSTLELGDSALYLCASSAGDYGGEQYFGPGTRLTVT.

This clone was seen a few times. This chain's CDR3 is CASSLEQASTDTQYF. The CDR3 coding sequence is TGCGCCAGCAGCTTGGAACAGGCGAGCACAGATACGCAGTATTTT. The chain couples TRBV5-1 to TRBJ2-3; a possible D gene is TRBD1 (5 bases). Between the trimmed V and J ends, which lost 0 bases and 0 bases, there was a span of 8 bases. CDR1 and CDR2 from the germline V gene are SGHRS and YFSETQ. The CDR3 has 15 amino acids.

The CDR3 region is CAWSDPVRSGGNTEAFF. CDR3 DNA sequence: TGTGCCTGGAGCGATCCAGTACGATCGGGGGGGAACACTGAAGCTTTCTTT. This chain joins TRBV30 and TRBJ1-1; D is perhaps TRBD1 (5 bases). V dropped 3 bases and J dropped 1 base, with 21 bases sitting between them. Germline assignment: CDR1 GTSNPN and CDR2 SVGIG (reference sequence). CDR3 length: 17 amino acids.

The chain employs TRBV10-3 and TRBJ1-4, with TRBD1 matching 9 bases. Germline V CDR1 and CDR2: ENHRY, SYGVKD. This CDR3 comprises 16 residues. J lost 7 bases, V lost 0 bases, and 6 bases had no gene match. CDR3 DNA sequence: TGTGCCATCAGTGAGTCGCCCGGGACAGGGATTGAAAAACTGTTTTTT. Translation: CAISESPGTGIEKLFF.

This clone was counted once. This chain connects TRBV5-1 to TRBJ2-1, with D uncertain. This CDR3 has 11 residues. V was clipped by 4 bases and J by 7 bases, with 6 bases between them. Per the germline V gene, CDR1 is SGHRS and CDR2 is YFSETQ. The CDR3 region has the DNA TGCGCCAGCAGCCCTGAGAATGAGCAGTTCTTC. Protein: CASSPENEQFF. Complete variable domain (other parts from reference TRBV5-1 and TRBJ2-1): KAGVTQTPRYLIKTRGQQVTLSCSPISGHRSVSWYQQTPGQGLQFLFEYFSETQRNKGNFPGRFSGRQFSNSRSEMNVSTLELGDSALYLCASSPENEQFFGPGTRLTVL.

The V call is TRBV7-9, the J call TRBJ1-1; no reliable D call. The CDR3 is 14 residues long. Germline values: CDR1 SEHNR, CDR2 FQNEAQ (reference sequence). Trimming stripped 2 bases from V and 3 bases from J, with 10 bases between. CDR3 sequence (DNA): TGTGCCAGCAGCTTACTTAGACGGGACACTGAAGCTTTCTTT. Protein: CASSLLRRDTEAFF.

The rearrangement joins TRBV28 to TRBJ1-1; TRBD1 agrees at 7 bases. V dropped 7 bases and J dropped 6; count of bases not matched to a gene: 8. The germline V gene encodes CDR1 MDHEN and CDR2 SYDVKM. The CDR3 loop spans 13 amino acids. The DNA for the CDR3 is TGTGCCAGCACCAGGGGGGAGAGCCCTGAAGCTTTCTTT. Translating it yields CASTRGESPEAFF.

The chain joins TRBV13 to TRBJ2-7; TRBD1 matches 7 bases. Per the germline V gene, CDR1 is PRHDT and CDR2 is FYEKMQ (reference sequence). V trimming: 4 bases; J trimming: 2 bases; junction bases outside the gene matches: 5. The CDR3 totals 14 residues. The CDR3: CASSYLQGTYEQYF. Written as DNA, the CDR3 is TGTGCCAGCAGCTACCTACAGGGGACCTACGAGCAGTACTTC.

The genes are TRBV29-1 and TRBJ2-7; 8 positions agree with TRBD1. Germline CDR1 SQVTM, CDR2 ANQGSEA. The CDR3 has 14 residues. Germline trimming cut 2 bases from V and 1 base from J; bases unmatched to any gene: 4. The CDR3 DNA reads as TGCAGCGTTGAATTGAGGACAGGGTCCTACGAGCAGTACTTC. Its translation: CSVELRTGSYEQYF.

This clone was picked up a small number of times. The V call is TRBV28, the J call TRBJ1-5, with D unclear. Germline V lookup: CDR1 MDHEN, CDR2 SYDVKM. V lost 6 bases to trimming and J lost 0 bases, with 6 bases between them. The CDR3 length is 13 residues. CDR3 nucleotide sequence: TGTGCCAGCAGGACACATAGCAATCAGCCCCAGCATTTT. It is translated as CASRTHSNQPQHF.

V gene TRBV6-1 combines with J gene TRBJ2-5; a possible D gene is TRBD2 (6 bases). CDR1 and CDR2 (germline): MNHNS, SASEGT. The CDR3 consists of 14 residues. Deletions cut 3 bases from V and 5 bases from J, with 13 bases between. CDR3 sequence (DNA): TGTGCCAGCAGTGACCTTGCGGGGCACGAGACCCAGTACTTC. It encodes CASSDLAGHETQYF.

The gene calls are TRBV7-8 and TRBJ1-2, with a tentative D call TRBD1 (5 bases). This CDR3 has 14 residues. V was pared by 5 bases and J by 4 bases, with 14 bases between. Germline-derived CDR1 and CDR2 are SGHVS and FQNEAQ. The CDR3 nucleotides read TGTGCCAGCAGCCAATCGAGCAGGGTCTATGGCTACACCTTC. It codes for CASSQSSRVYGYTF.

The chain couples TRBV28 to TRBJ2-7; 11 nucleotides align to TRBD1. Looked up from germline, CDR1 is MDHEN and CDR2 is SYDVKM. The CDR3 sequence is 14 residues long. V shed 5 bases and J 5 bases; nucleotides not matched to a gene: 5. The CDR3 sequence is CASSGGTGGNEQYF. CDR3 DNA sequence: TGTGCCAGCAGTGGCGGGACAGGGGGGAACGAGCAGTACTTC.

This sequence joins TRBV5-1 and TRBJ2-7, with TRBD2 identical over 12 bases. Trimming took 1 base from V and 6 from J; bases not matched to a gene: 8. The germline V gene encodes CDR1 SGHRS and CDR2 YFSETQ. The CDR3 runs to 16 residues. CDR3 nucleotides: TGCGCCAGCAGCTTGAGGCTAGCGGGAGGGTTAAGCGAGCAGTACTTC. Amino acids: CASSLRLAGGLSEQYF.

This chain joins TRBV27 and TRBJ2-1; possible D gene TRBD2, 5 bases. Germline lookup yields CDR1 MNHEY and CDR2 SMNVEV (reference sequence). V lost 3 bases and J lost 1, with 13 bases in between. This CDR3 is 16 amino acids long. CDR3 nucleotide sequence: TGTGCCAGCAGTTTCTCCTTACTAGGGTCCTACAATGAGCAGTTCTTC. This translates into CASSFSLLGSYNEQFF.

The chain couples TRBV30 to TRBJ2-1, with D perhaps TRBD2 (6 bases). CDR1 is GTSNPN and CDR2 is SVGIG in the germline V gene (reference sequence). The germline V and J ends were trimmed by 5 bases and 12 bases, with 11 bases remaining between them. This CDR3 is 10 amino acids long. The CDR3 DNA reads TGTGCCTGGGGGGGGACTCGGCAGTTCTTC. It encodes CAWGGTRQFF.

This chain links TRBV7-8 with TRBJ2-2; 16 positions agree with TRBD2. Trimming cost V 5 bases and J 15 bases; bases outside gene matches: 9. The CDR3 is 15 amino acids. Looked up from germline, CDR1 is SGHVS and CDR2 is FQNEAQ. The CDR3 loop reads CASSHPGLAGGNMFF. In DNA form, the CDR3 reads TGTGCCAGCAGCCACCCGGGACTAGCGGGAGGGAATATGTTTTTT.

The chain uses TRBV7-8 and TRBJ2-1, with 9 bases that match TRBD2. V lost 5 bases and J lost 2; bases outside the gene matches: 7. The CDR3 contains 16 residues. Germline V gene sequence: CDR1 SGHVS, CDR2 FQNEAQ. CDR3 sequence (DNA): TGTGCCAGCAGCACCGGGACTAGCCGCGCCTACAATGAGCAGTTCTTC. Its translation is CASSTGTSRAYNEQFF.

The chain uses TRBV6-5 and TRBJ1-1; D is unresolved. Germline V gene sequence: CDR1 MNHEY, CDR2 SVGAGI. V was trimmed by 5 bases and J by 8 bases, leaving 12 bases between them. The CDR3 spans 12 residues. In nucleotides, the CDR3 is TGTGCCAGCAGTCTTCGGACGGGAGAAGCTTTCTTT. It specifies CASSLRTGEAFF.

The V call is TRBV7-9, the J call TRBJ1-3, with no clear D. The V gene's germline CDR1 is SEHNR and CDR2 FQNEAQ (reference sequence). This CDR3 contains 17 residues. The ends were cut back, 5 bases at V and 0 bases at J, with 17 bases in the middle. The CDR3 loop reads CASSPPLGRNSGNTIYF. The DNA of the CDR3 is TGTGCCAGCAGCCCTCCGCTCGGCAGGAACTCTGGAAACACCATATATTTT.

This clone has only one observation. The CDR3 bases are TGTGCCAGCAGCGCCGGGACTAGCTCACCGCCCACAGATACGCAGTATTTT. This gives the protein CASSAGTSSPPTDTQYF. V gene TRBV9 combines with J gene TRBJ2-3; TRBD2 matches 9 bases. The CDR3 is made up of 17 amino acids. Germline lookup yields CDR1 SGDLS and CDR2 YYNGEE. The V and J ends lost 3 bases and 2 bases, in that order; junction bases with no gene match: 10.

J is TRBJ1-6 and V is TRBV18; a weak D match, TRBD1 (5 bases). The CDR3 runs 13 residues. V lost 3 bases to trimming and J lost 11 bases, with 11 bases between them. The germline CDR1 and CDR2 sequences are KGHSH and LQKENI. The CDR3: CASSPQGHPPLHF. CDR3 nucleotides: TGTGCCAGCTCACCTCAGGGCCACCCACCCCTCCACTTT.

The chain employs TRBV6-1 and TRBJ1-3, with 7 bases aligning to TRBD1. The CDR3 loop spans 15 amino acids. Germline assignment: CDR1 MNHNS and CDR2 SASEGT. J lost 0 bases, V lost 4 bases, and 3 bases had no gene match. CDR3 amino acids: CASSVTGPSGNTIYF. The CDR3 bases are TGTGCCAGCAGTGTGACAGGGCCCTCTGGAAACACCATATATTTT.

The sample holds one count of this clone. The chain recombines TRBV4-1 with TRBJ2-2, with TRBD2 matching over 7 bases. Germline CDR1 MGHRA, CDR2 YSYEKL. Germline trimming cut 0 bases from V and 4 bases from J; bases unmatched to any gene: 8. CDR3 size: 17 residues. The CDR3 here is CASSQERAGEATGELFF. CDR3 nucleotide sequence: TGCGCCAGCAGCCAAGAACGGGCGGGGGAGGCCACCGGGGAGCTGTTTTTT.